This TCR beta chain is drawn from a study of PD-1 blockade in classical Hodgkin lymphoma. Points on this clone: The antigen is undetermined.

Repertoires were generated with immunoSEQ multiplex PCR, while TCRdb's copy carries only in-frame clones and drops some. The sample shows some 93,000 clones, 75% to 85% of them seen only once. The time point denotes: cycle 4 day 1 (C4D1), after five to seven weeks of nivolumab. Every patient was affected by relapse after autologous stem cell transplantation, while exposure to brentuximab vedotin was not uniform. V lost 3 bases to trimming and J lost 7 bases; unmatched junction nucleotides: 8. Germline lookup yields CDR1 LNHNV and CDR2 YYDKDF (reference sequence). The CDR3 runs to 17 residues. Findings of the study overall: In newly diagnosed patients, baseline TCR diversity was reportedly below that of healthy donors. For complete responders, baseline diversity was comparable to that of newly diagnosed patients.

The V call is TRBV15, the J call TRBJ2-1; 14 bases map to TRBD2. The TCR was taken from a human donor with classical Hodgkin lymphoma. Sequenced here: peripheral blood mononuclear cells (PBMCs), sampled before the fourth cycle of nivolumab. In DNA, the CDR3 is TGTGCCACCAGCAGCCGGACTAGCGGGAGGCCGGGGAATGAGCAGTTCTTC. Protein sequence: CATSSRTSGRPGNEQFF. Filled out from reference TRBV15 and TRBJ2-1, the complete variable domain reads DAMVIQNPRYQVTQFGKPVTLSCSQTLNHNVMYWYQQKSSQAPKLLFHYYDKDFNNEADTPDNFQSRRPNTSFCFLDIRSPGLGDTAMYLCATSSRTSGRPGNEQFFGPGTRLTVL.